These 7 T cell receptor beta chains were all obtained from the same sample, sequenced in a study of regulatory T cells in long-lasting Graves disease. Time point specified: newly diagnosed GD, antithyroid drugs for less than 3 months. The TCR library was made from RNA extracted from PBMCs. CDR3 regions were amplified by Arm-PCR using iRepertoire HTBI primers to build TCR beta libraries. A single record per CDR3 protein comes from TCRdb applying MiXCR to the multiplex PCR reads. The sample shows fewer than 500,000 distinct CDR3 sequences, about a sixth of them seen only once. These sequences were also reported in another study, on T cells in Graves' hyperthyroidism and ophthalmopathy.

The specimen comprised peripheral blood mononuclear cells (PBMCs), sampled at new diagnosis, from a patient treated with antithyroid drugs. These receptors all come from a man aged 40-50 years with Graves disease.

V gene TRBV6-1 combines with J gene TRBJ2-2; TRBD2 aligns across 7 bases. The CDR3 contains 17 residues. Germline CDR1 is MNHNS and CDR2 is SASEGT. V dropped 6 bases and J dropped 4; count of bases not matched to a gene: 14. Here the CDR3 DNA reads TGTGCCAGCAGGTTATTCCTCGGTGCGGGAGTCACCGGGGAGCTGTTTTTT. This gives the protein CASRLFLGAGVTGELFF.

This clonotype showed up many times. The chain carries TRBV27 and TRBJ1-1; D is undetermined. V lost 2 bases to trimming and J lost 3 bases, with 7 bases between them. The CDR3 has 13 residues. Germline V gene sequence: CDR1 MNHEY, CDR2 SMNVEV (reference sequence). This CDR3 is CASSLRVYTEAFF. As DNA, the CDR3 is TGTGCCAGCAGTTTAAGGGTTTACACTGAAGCTTTCTTT.

This rearrangement joins TRBV12-3 or TRBV12-4 to TRBJ2-3, with a possible D match to TRBD2 (6 bases). The germline V and J ends were trimmed by 6 bases and 5 bases, with 9 bases remaining between them. The CDR3 runs 12 residues. The CDR3 here is CASRGGGDTQYF. The CDR3 region has the DNA TGTGCCAGCAGGGGGGGTGGAGATACGCAGTATTTT.

Many counts were recorded for this clonotype. V gene TRBV2 combines with J gene TRBJ2-7; D is ambiguous. The CDR3 sequence is 14 residues long. Germline V CDR1 and CDR2: SNHLY, FYNNEI. With 4 bases removed from V and 0 bases from J, the gap between germline ends came to 10 bases. This CDR3 reads CASSVQISSYEQYF. The CDR3 nucleotides are TGTGCCAGCAGTGTTCAAATTAGCTCCTACGAGCAGTACTTC. Complete variable domain (other parts from reference TRBV2 and TRBJ2-7): EPEVTQTPSHQVTQMGQEVILRCVPISNHLYFYWYRQILGQKVEFLVSFYNNEISEKSEIFDDQFSVERPDGSNFTLKIRSTKLEDSAMYFCASSVQISSYEQYFGPGTRLTVT.

V usage is TRBV7-9 and J usage is TRBJ1-2; 10 bases align to TRBD1. The CDR3 contains 15 residues. J lost 5 bases, V lost 4 bases, and 7 bases had no gene match. The V gene's germline CDR1 is SEHNR and CDR2 FQNEAQ (reference sequence). CDR3 sequence: CASSWGTGDSYGYTF. Written as DNA, the CDR3 is TGTGCCAGCAGCTGGGGGACAGGGGACAGTTATGGCTACACCTTC.

This clonotype was recorded many times. The chain employs TRBV7-9 and TRBJ2-7, with D hard to call. There are 11 residues in the CDR3. CDR1 SEHNR and CDR2 FQNEAQ come from the germline V gene (reference sequence). V lost 5 bases, J lost 6 bases, and 8 bases lay in between. The DNA for the CDR3 is TGTGCCAGCAGCCCCCTACTCGAGCAGTACTTC. Protein product: CASSPLLEQYF.

Points on this clonotype: A single base separates this from a much larger clone, so it may be a read error. The conserved closing phenylalanine or tryptophan is absent in this CDR3, likely reflecting a read error. The CDR3 protein is CASRDRGRNTGELFS. The CDR3 nucleotides read TGTGCCAGCAGGGACAGGGGGCGTAACACCGGGGAGCTGTTTTCT. The J gene is TRBJ2-2, the V gene TRBV27; TRBD1 agrees at 11 bases. This CDR3 is built from 15 residues. Germline-derived CDR1 and CDR2 are MNHEY and SMNVEV (reference sequence). V trimming: 6 bases; J trimming: 2 bases; junction bases outside the gene matches: 2.